This TCR beta chain was captured by sequencing in a study of T cell repertoires in aging, cancer and after chemotherapy. TRB rearrangements spanning V, D and J were amplified using mixed TRB-A/B primers. TCRdb ran MiXCR on the multiplex PCR reads and lists one entry per CDR3 protein. The data contain thousands of distinct CDR3 sequences, about 34% of them singletons. The template was genomic DNA from peripheral blood, not RNA. The germline gives CDR1 MNHEY, CDR2 SVGAGI. The CDR3 has 15 residues. After removal of 6 bases from V and 4 bases from J, the junction contained 10 bases not matched to a gene. The sequencing sample was made of blood. This receptor was identified in a human donor in good health. The genes are TRBV6-5 and TRBJ1-2, with 8 bases fitting TRBD1. The chain's CDR3 is CASRGQGGSTYGYTF. In nucleotides, the CDR3 is TGTGCCAGCAGAGGACAGGGCGGATCTACCTATGGCTACACCTTC.